This TCR beta chain appears in the sequencing data of a study of blood T cells in healthy people across ages (dated by TCRdb to 2015 to 2017). Regarding the research as a whole: In model experiments, roughly one uniquely barcoded TCR beta cDNA molecule per two T cells was captured by template switching. To track age-related changes in TCR beta repertoire diversity, the study relied on deep sequencing normalized with unique cDNA molecular identifiers. Four age groups were formed from the donors: young (average approximately 15 years), middle-aged (around 37), aged (more than 55) and long-lived (more than 75). To avoid experimental bias, donors of different ages were spread randomly across the sequencing lanes. For two donors (one aged 18 to 30 and one aged 80 or older), the study analyzed two additional independent replicas of 1 million unique cDNA reads from the same blood draw.

The paper's findings and limits, for the study overall: Observed TCR beta diversity per million T cells fell roughly linearly with age, and a significant reduction was already apparent by age roughly 40. Compared with the aged group, more naive CD4+ T cells, fewer expanded clones and increased TCR diversity were shown by the long-lived group, suggesting age selection. Donor CMV infection status was unknown, potentially confounding age-related changes in expanded clonotypes. There was a strong correlation between observed TCR beta diversity and the percentage of naive T cells measured by flow cytometry. Bulk unsorted PBMC profiling prevented conclusive comparison of naive and antigen-experienced compartments. Total diversity estimates from one million sequenced T cells were considered lower bounds and underestimates.

To prepare the library, 5' RACE was applied. Sequencing was performed on an Illumina HiSeq 2500. A second roughly 6 to 12 cycle PCR used a sample-barcoded 5' primer and a J-beta primer mix. Each TCR beta cDNA molecule received a unique molecular identifier from a template-switch 5' adaptor carrying 12 random nucleotides. At least 2.5 million CDR3-containing paired-end reads were obtained from each sample. All of the RNA was converted into first-strand cDNA using the Mint cDNA synthesis kit, with a TRBC-specific oligonucleotide serving as the primer. Following uracil-DNA glycosylase treatment, a first 18-cycle PCR with universal primers M1SS and BC2_uni_R was performed on all cDNA. The paper's data handling went like this. For normalization, 1 million high-quality reads, each with a distinct molecular identifier, were randomly selected from each sample. Instead of being binned into consensus sequences, reads that shared molecular identifiers were thrown out. MiTCR, run with a Q25 quality threshold and the strictest error-elimination algorithm, handled CDR3 identification, clonotype clustering and error correction. A nonparametric unseen species model with Euler transformation was used to estimate lower-bound total TCR beta diversity. Starting from the raw public reads, TCRdb applied fastp trimming at Q25, assembled clones with MiXCR and retained in-frame beta chains. Each record represents a unique CDR3 protein, reported with the most common genes and DNA among its rows. The V and J calls shown here were made by TCRdb, not taken from the authors' results. For this sample there are 1.5 million to 2 million distinct CDR3 sequences; approximately 28% appear just once. 6.5% to 8.5% of the sample is taken by the ten largest.

Donors were 40 or so systemically healthy Caucasian individuals from Russia aged roughly 6 to 100 years. Each donor gave roughly 9.5 milliliters of peripheral blood, collected into EDTA-treated Vacutainer tubes. Ficoll-Paque density-gradient centrifugation was used to isolate PBMCs, with at least 6.5 million obtained per sample. Trizol reagent was used to extract total RNA from the PBMCs, yielding at least 6 micrograms per sample. The percentages of naive CD45RAhigh/CD27high T cells were determined by flow cytometry on a PBMC aliquot from every donor. The trim is 0 bases for V and 7 bases for J, with a gap of 19 bases between the germline ends. From a lookup of the germline V gene, CDR1 and CDR2 are SGHTA and FQGNSA. From cysteine to phenylalanine, the CDR3 is 17 amino acids long. Only the CDR3 DNA stays, 51 bases, in frame from base 1. This clonotype turned up a few times. This clone's antigen is unknown. Base qualities are not at hand, and no much larger clone is one base apart.

The chain employs TRBV7-2 and TRBJ2-1, with a tentative D gene TRBD1 over 7 matching bases. The sample taken for sequencing was blood. The receptor was isolated from a woman in her 30s in good health. The CDR3 sequence is CASSLAGSAGGQNEQFF. The DNA reads as follows: TGTGCCAGCAGCTTAGCGGGATCGGCAGGGGGGCAAAATGAGCAGTTCTTC.